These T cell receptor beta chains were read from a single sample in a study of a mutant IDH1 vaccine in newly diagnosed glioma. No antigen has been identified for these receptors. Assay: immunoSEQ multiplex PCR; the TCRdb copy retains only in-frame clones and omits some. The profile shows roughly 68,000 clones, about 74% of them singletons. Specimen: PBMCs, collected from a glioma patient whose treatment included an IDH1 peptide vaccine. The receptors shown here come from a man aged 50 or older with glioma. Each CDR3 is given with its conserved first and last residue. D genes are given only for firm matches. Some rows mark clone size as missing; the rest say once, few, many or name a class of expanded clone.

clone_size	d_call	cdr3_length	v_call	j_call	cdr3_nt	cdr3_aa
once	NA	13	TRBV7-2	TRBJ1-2	TGTGCCAGCAGCGTTCAGAATAACTATGGCTACACCTTC	CASSVQNNYGYTF
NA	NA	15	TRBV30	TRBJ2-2	TGTGCCTGGAGTGTACAGTCCAGGGGCCCCGGGGAGCTGTTTTTT	CAWSVQSRGPGELFF
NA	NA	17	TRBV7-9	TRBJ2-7	TGTGCCAGCAGCTTAGGGCAGGGAGGCTTCTCTTCCTACGAGCAGTACTTC	CASSLGQGGFSSYEQYF
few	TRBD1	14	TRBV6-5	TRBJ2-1	TGTGCCAGCAAGTCGACAGGGAGATTCGATGAGCAGTTCTTC	CASKSTGRFDEQFF
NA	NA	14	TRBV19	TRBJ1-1	TGTGCCAGTAGTATAGATCGACAGAACACTGAAGCTTTCTTT	CASSIDRQNTEAFF
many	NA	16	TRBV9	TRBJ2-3	TGTGCCAGCAGCGCCCTGCAGGGGCCCGCCGCTGGTACGCAGTATTTT	CASSALQGPAAGTQYF
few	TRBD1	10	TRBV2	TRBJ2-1	TGTGCCAGCGCAGGGGGCGAGCAGTTCTTC	CASAGGEQFF
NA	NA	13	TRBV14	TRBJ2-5	TGTGCCAGCAGCCAAGGGGTTTGGGAGACCCAGTACTTC	CASSQGVWETQYF
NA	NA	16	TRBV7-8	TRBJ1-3	TGTGCCAGCAGCTTAGGCCAGGCCGTCTCTGGAAACACCATATATTTT	CASSLGQAVSGNTIYF
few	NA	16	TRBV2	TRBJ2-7	TGTGCCAGCAGTGATGCTCTAGTCGGGTTCTCCTACGAGCAGTACTTC	CASSDALVGFSYEQYF
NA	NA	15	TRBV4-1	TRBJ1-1	TGCGCCAGCAGCCAAGAGGGACTTATGAACACTGAAGCTTTCTTT	CASSQEGLMNTEAFF
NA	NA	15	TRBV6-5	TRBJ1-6	TGTGCCAGCAGTTACGGGCAGGTCTATAATTCACCCCTCCACTTT	CASSYGQVYNSPLHF
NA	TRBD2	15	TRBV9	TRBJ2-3	TGTGCCAGCAGCGTAGCTGGGAGGGGTGGGGATACGCAGTATTTT	CASSVAGRGGDTQYF
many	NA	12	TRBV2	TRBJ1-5	TGTGCCAGCAGGGAGGTTAATCAGCCCCAGCATTTT	CASREVNQPQHF
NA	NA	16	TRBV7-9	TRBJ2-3	TGTGCCAGCAGCTTAATCACAGCCAGCGTCACAGATACGCAGTATTTT	CASSLITASVTDTQYF
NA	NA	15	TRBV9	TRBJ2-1	TGTGCCAGCAGTACGGCTCCTCTCCCCTACAATGAGCAGTTCTTC	CASSTAPLPYNEQFF
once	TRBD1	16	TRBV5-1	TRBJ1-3	TGCGCCAGCAGCCCGACAGGGGGGTACTCCGGAAACACCATATATTTT	CASSPTGGYSGNTIYF
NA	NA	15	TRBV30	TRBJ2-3	TGTGCCTGGAGTGTACTTAGGGTCGACACAGATACGCAGTATTTT	CAWSVLRVDTDTQYF
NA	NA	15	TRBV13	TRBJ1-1	TGTGCCAGCAGCTTAGGAGGCGTGGGGAACACTGAAGCTTTCTTT	CASSLGGVGNTEAFF
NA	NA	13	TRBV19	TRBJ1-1	TGTGCCAGTAGTATGGTCTTAGGGACTGAAGCTTTCTTT	CASSMVLGTEAFF
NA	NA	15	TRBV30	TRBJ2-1	TGTGCCTGGAGGGCTCCAGAGAAGGGAGGCTATGAGCAGTTCTTC	CAWRAPEKGGYEQFF
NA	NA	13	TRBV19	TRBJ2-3	NA	CASTSVSTDTQYF
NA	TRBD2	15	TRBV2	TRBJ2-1	TGTGCCAGCACGATTGGCGGGAGAGGGTACAATGAGCAGTTCTTC	CASTIGGRGYNEQFF
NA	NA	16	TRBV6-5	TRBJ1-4	TGTGCCAGCAGTTACTCGATGGGGAGGTCTAATGAAAAACTGTTTTTT	CASSYSMGRSNEKLFF
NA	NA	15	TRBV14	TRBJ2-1	TGTGCCAGCAGCCAACGGGCAGGATTTTACAATGAGCAGTTCTTC	CASSQRAGFYNEQFF
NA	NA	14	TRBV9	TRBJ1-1	TGTGCCAGCAGCCCGCGATCGGGAAGGACTGAAGCTTTCTTT	CASSPRSGRTEAFF
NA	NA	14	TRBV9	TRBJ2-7	TGTGCCAGCAGCGTTGCAGGAGGACCCTACGAGCAGTACTTC	CASSVAGGPYEQYF
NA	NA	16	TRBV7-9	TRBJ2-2	TGTGCCAGCAGCTCGTTACTAGGGGTTCAAACCGGGGAGCTGTTTTTT	CASSSLLGVQTGELFF
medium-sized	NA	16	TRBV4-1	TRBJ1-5	TGCGCCAGCAGCCCCGGACCCTCAGGTAGCAATCAGCCCCAGCATTTT	CASSPGPSGSNQPQHF
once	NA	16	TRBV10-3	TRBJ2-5	TGTGCCATCCGACCGAGCGGTTACACTTACCAAGAGACCCAGTACTTC	CAIRPSGYTYQETQYF
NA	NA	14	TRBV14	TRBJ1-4	TGTGCCAGCAGCCCGGGCATTCGGGATGAAAAACTGTTTTTT	CASSPGIRDEKLFF
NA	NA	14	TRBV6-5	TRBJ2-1	TGTGCCAGCAGCCGGGGCAGGGGCAACAATGAGCAGTTCTTC	CASSRGRGNNEQFF
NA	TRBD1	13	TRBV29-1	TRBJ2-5	TGCAGCGTGGTACAGGGGGTTCAAGAGACCCAGTACTTC	CSVVQGVQETQYF
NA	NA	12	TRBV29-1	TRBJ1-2	TGCAGCGTTGATACCCGGGTGGAGGGCTACACCTTC	CSVDTRVEGYTF
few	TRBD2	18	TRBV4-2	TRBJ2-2	TGTGCCAGCAGCCAAGATCCGACTAGCGGGGGGGCGACCGGGGAGCTGTTTTTT	CASSQDPTSGGATGELFF
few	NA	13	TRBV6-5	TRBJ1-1	TGTGCCAGCAGTTACGAGCCAAACACTGAAGCTTTCTTT	CASSYEPNTEAFF
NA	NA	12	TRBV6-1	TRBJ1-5	TGTGCCAGCGGTCGGGAGTTTCAGCCCCAGCATTTT	CASGREFQPQHF
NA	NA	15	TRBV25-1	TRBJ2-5	TGTGCCAGCAGTGACGCTCGGAGAGGGGTAGAGACCCAGTACTTC	CASSDARRGVETQYF
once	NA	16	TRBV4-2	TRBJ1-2	TGTGCCAGCAGCCAAGATTTATATGCGTTGGGCTATGGCTACACCTTC	CASSQDLYALGYGYTF
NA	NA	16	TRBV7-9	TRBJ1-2	TGTGCCAGCAGCACTCGTGAAAAGGGTGTGGGGGATGGCTACACCTTC	CASSTREKGVGDGYTF
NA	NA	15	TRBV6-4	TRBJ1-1	TGTGCCAGCAGTGCCGGAGCAGAGGCGAACACTGAAGCTTTCTTT	CASSAGAEANTEAFF
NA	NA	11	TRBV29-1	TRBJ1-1	TGCAGCGTTGAAGTGGCAAGGGGAGCTTTCTTT	CSVEVARGAFF
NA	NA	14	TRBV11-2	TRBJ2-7	TGTGCCAGCAGCTTAGATGGAAGCTCCTACGAGCAGTACTTC	CASSLDGSSYEQYF
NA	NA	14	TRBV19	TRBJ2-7	TGTGCCAGTAGTAAGGGGGACGGTCTTTACGAGCAGTACTTC	CASSKGDGLYEQYF
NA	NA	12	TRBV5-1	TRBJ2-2	TGCGCCAGCGGCCTAGGGGACGGGGAGCTGTTTTTT	CASGLGDGELFF
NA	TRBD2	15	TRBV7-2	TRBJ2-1	TGTGCCAGCAGCTCAGTAGCGGGGGACTACAATGAGCAGTTCTTC	CASSSVAGDYNEQFF
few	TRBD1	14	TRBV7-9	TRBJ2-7	TGTGCCAGCAGCTCCGGACAGGGGGGCTACGAGCAGTACTTC	CASSSGQGGYEQYF
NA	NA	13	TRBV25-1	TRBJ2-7	TGTGCCAGCAGCTCCCGGGGGCAGCTCGAGCAGTACTTC	CASSSRGQLEQYF
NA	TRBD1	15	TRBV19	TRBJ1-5	TGTGCCAGCGCAGGGACAGCTTCAATATATCAGCCCCAGCATTTT	CASAGTASIYQPQHF
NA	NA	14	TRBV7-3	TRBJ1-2	TGTGCCAGCAGCTTAACGGGGGGCCGGTATGGCTACACCTTC	CASSLTGGRYGYTF
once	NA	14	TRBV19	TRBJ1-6	TGTGCCAGTAATCTCTCTGGCAGGGTTTCACCCCTCCACTTT	CASNLSGRVSPLHF